Listed below are T cell receptor beta chains from one sample, sequenced in a study of blood T cell repertoires in COVID-19. The protocol was immunoSEQ multiplex PCR, while the TCRdb copy is restricted to in-frame clones and leaves out a portion. The table has 65,000 to 75,000 clones, around nine tenths seen once. The sequenced sample consisted of peripheral blood. The receptors here all came from a woman of 80 years or more with active or convalescent COVID-19. Each CDR3 is given with its conserved first and last residue. The D gene is left open where the match is weak. Where a row states a size, it is once, few, many or the class of an expanded clone; other rows omit it.

j_gene | abundance | v_gene | d_gene | CDR3aa | CDR3nt
TRBJ1-6 | . | TRBV5-1 | TRBD1 | CASSLELSGQGGFALHF | TGCGCCAGCAGCTTGGAACTTTCGGGACAGGGGGGATTCGCCCTCCACTTT
TRBJ1-2 | . | TRBV6-5 | TRBD1 | CASSYRTGNGYTF | TGTGCCAGCAGTTACCGGACAGGGAACGGCTACACCTTC
TRBJ2-5 | . | TRBV19 | TRBD2 | CASTGGHGETQYF | TGTGCCAGTACGGGGGGGCATGGAGAGACCCAGTACTTC
TRBJ1-1 | once | TRBV5-6 | TRBD1 | CASSLGTGRMDTEAFF | TGTGCCAGCAGCCTGGGGACAGGGCGGATGGACACTGAAGCTTTCTTT
TRBJ1-2 | . | TRBV19 | . | CASSGQNYGYTF | TGTGCCAGTAGTGGACAAAACTATGGCTACACCTTC
TRBJ2-5 | . | TRBV9 | TRBD1 | CASSQTGGRETQYF | TGTGCCAGCAGCCAGACAGGGGGTCGTGAGACCCAGTACTTC
TRBJ1-2 | . | TRBV11-2 | . | CATHSEARTPNYGYTF | TGTGCCACCCACTCCGAGGCCCGAACTCCTAACTATGGCTACACCTTC
TRBJ2-7 | few | TRBV4-2 | TRBD2 | CASSQDRGSGGYEQYF | TGTGCCAGCAGCCAAGATCGGGGAAGCGGGGGATACGAGCAGTACTTC
TRBJ2-1 | many | TRBV11-2 | TRBD2 | CASRRGTSGGNEQFF | TGTGCCAGCAGAAGGGGAACTAGCGGGGGCAATGAGCAGTTCTTC
TRBJ1-5 | . | TRBV4-2 | . | CASSQVRRAGHQPQHF | TGTGCCAGCAGCCAAGTACGAAGGGCAGGGCATCAGCCCCAGCATTTT
TRBJ1-1 | . | TRBV6-2/TRBV6-3 | . | CASSDRVNYAFF | TGTGCCAGCAGTGATCGGGTCAACTACGCTTTCTTT
TRBJ1-5 | . | TRBV28 | . | CASGAAGANSNQPQHF | TGTGCCAGCGGTGCAGCGGGGGCTAATAGCAATCAGCCCCAGCATTTT
TRBJ2-3 | once | TRBV11-2 | TRBD1 | CASSLFSKGGAGTDTQYF | TGTGCCAGCAGCTTATTCTCTAAAGGGGGCGCGGGCACAGATACGCAGTATTTT
TRBJ1-3 | . | TRBV28 | . | CASSAERNTIYF | TGTGCCAGCAGCGCCGAGCGAAACACCATATATTTT
TRBJ1-3 | . | TRBV7-9 | TRBD1 | CASKNRGIGTPFGNTIYF | TGTGCCAGCAAGAACAGGGGGATAGGCACACCTTTCGGAAACACCATATATTTT
TRBJ1-6 | once | TRBV19 | . | CASTVGGDDSPLHF | TGTGCCAGTACGGTGGGAGGGGACGATTCACCCCTCCACTTT
TRBJ1-2 | . | TRBV7-3 | . | CASSLTAGSRGYTF | TGTGCCAGCAGCTTAACGGCAGGGTCCAGAGGCTACACCTTC
TRBJ1-1 | . | TRBV30 | TRBD1 | CAWSPVSDRGLRAEAFF | TGTGCCTGGAGTCCCGTCTCGGACAGGGGTCTGCGTGCTGAAGCTTTCTTT
TRBJ1-3 | few | TRBV19 | TRBD1 | CASSTGQERNTIYF | TGTGCCAGTAGTACGGGACAGGAAAGAAACACCATATATTTT
TRBJ2-7 | . | TRBV4-1 | TRBD1 | CASSQPGQGLGYEQYF | TGCGCCAGCAGCCAACCGGGACAGGGGCTGGGCTACGAGCAGTACTTC
TRBJ1-4 | . | TRBV7-9 | TRBD1 | CASSFLHLGTGGEKLFF | TGTGCCAGCAGCTTCCTCCACCTTGGGACAGGGGGTGAAAAACTGTTTTTT
TRBJ1-5 | . | TRBV6-5 | TRBD1 | CASSRQGNQPQHF | TGTGCCAGCAGCCGACAGGGTAATCAGCCCCAGCATTTT
TRBJ1-4 | . | TRBV11-2 | . | CASSLARGPLFF | TGTGCCAGCAGCTTAGCGAGAGGGCCCCTGTTTTTT
TRBJ2-7 | . | TRBV12-3/TRBV12-4 | . | CASSLARAGEQYF | TGTGCCAGCAGTTTAGCGCGGGCGGGGGAGCAGTACTTC
TRBJ1-1 | . | TRBV30 | . | CACGRRSAFF | TGTGCCTGCGGGAGGCGGTCAGCTTTCTTT
TRBJ2-2 | . | TRBV7-2 | . | CASSLLTGELFF | TGTGCCAGCAGCTTACTCACCGGGGAGCTGTTTTTT
TRBJ1-5 | . | TRBV30 | . | CAWKGRPGDSNQPQHF | TGTGCCTGGAAGGGGAGGCCGGGGGATAGCAATCAGCCCCAGCATTTT
TRBJ2-5 | . | TRBV4-1 | . | CASSQGDERETQYF | TGCGCCAGCAGCCAAGGCGATGAGCGAGAGACCCAGTACTTC
TRBJ2-3 | . | TRBV2 | . | CASSVWRGVTDTQYF | TGTGCCAGCAGTGTATGGCGGGGAGTCACAGATACGCAGTATTTT
TRBJ2-1 | . | TRBV27 | TRBD2 | CASGTLAGAHNEQFF | TGTGCCAGCGGAACCTTAGCGGGGGCCCACAATGAGCAGTTCTTC
TRBJ1-5 | . | TRBV11-2 | . | CASSYRFYSNQPQHF | TGTGCCAGCAGCTACAGGTTTTATAGCAATCAGCCCCAGCATTTT
TRBJ1-5 | . | TRBV6-2/TRBV6-3 | . | CASSDSGGEVGQPQHF | TGTGCCAGCAGTGATTCGGGGGGGGAAGTAGGTCAGCCCCAGCATTTT
TRBJ1-2 | once | TRBV4-1 | . | CASSQGQGKNYGYTF | TGCGCCAGCAGCCAGGGGCAGGGAAAAAACTATGGCTACACCTTC
TRBJ1-2 | . | TRBV19 | . | CASSIQEASNYGYTF | TGTGCCAGTAGTATACAGGAAGCCTCTAACTATGGCTACACCTTC
TRBJ1-5 | . | TRBV10-3 | . | CAISREGRIQPQHF | TGTGCCATCAGTCGGGAGGGGAGGATTCAGCCCCAGCATTTT
TRBJ1-1 | . | TRBV3-1/TRBV3-2 | . | CASSYQLNTEAFF | TGTGCCAGCAGCTACCAGTTGAACACTGAAGCTTTCTTT
TRBJ1-2 | . | TRBV24-1 | TRBD1 | CATSARTGANYGYTF | TGTGCCACCAGTGCCCGGACAGGGGCGAACTATGGCTACACCTTC
TRBJ2-7 | few | TRBV29-1 | TRBD2 | CSVDVGGARYEQYF | TGCAGCGTTGATGTCGGGGGGGCGCGCTACGAGCAGTACTTC
TRBJ1-5 | few | TRBV6-4 | . | CASSDSTGTPQHF | TGTGCCAGCAGTGACTCGACGGGAACCCCCCAGCATTTT
TRBJ1-6 | . | TRBV30 | . | CACRTENNSPLHF | TGTGCCTGCCGGACAGAGAATAATTCACCCCTCCACTTT
TRBJ2-7 | . | TRBV5-1 | . | CASSPSSGEKSYEQYF | TGCGCCAGCAGCCCATCCAGCGGTGAGAAGTCCTACGAGCAGTACTTC
TRBJ2-1 | . | TRBV13 | . | CASSLRGTSNEAFF | TGTGCCAGCAGCTTAAGGGGAACTAGCAATGAGGCGTTCTTC
TRBJ2-7 | . | TRBV24-1 | TRBD1 | CATSGGTAFGQYF | TGTGCCACCAGTGGGGGGACAGCTTTCGGGCAGTACTTC
TRBJ1-4 | . | TRBV4-1 | . | CASSPNGQLNEKLFF | TGCGCCAGCAGCCCGAATGGACAGCTAAATGAAAAACTGTTTTTT
TRBJ2-7 | . | TRBV6-1 | . | CASSERRELTYEQYF | TGTGCCAGCAGTGAACGCCGGGAACTAACCTACGAGCAGTACTTC
TRBJ2-1 | . | TRBV2 | . | CASRVLLSSEQFF | TGTGCCAGCAGGGTACTCCTTAGTAGTGAGCAGTTCTTC
TRBJ2-1 | . | TRBV19 | TRBD2 | CASSPVLGGGLDEQFF | TGTGCCAGTAGTCCGGTCTTAGGCGGGGGGTTGGATGAGCAGTTCTTC
TRBJ2-3 | once | TRBV10-1 | TRBD2 | CASSASGGLVDTQYF | TGCGCCAGCAGTGCCTCGGGGGGGCTGGTAGATACGCAGTATTTT
TRBJ1-2 | . | TRBV7-3 | . | CASSLTLSKGYTF | TGTGCCAGCAGCTTAACGTTGTCTAAGGGCTACACCTTC